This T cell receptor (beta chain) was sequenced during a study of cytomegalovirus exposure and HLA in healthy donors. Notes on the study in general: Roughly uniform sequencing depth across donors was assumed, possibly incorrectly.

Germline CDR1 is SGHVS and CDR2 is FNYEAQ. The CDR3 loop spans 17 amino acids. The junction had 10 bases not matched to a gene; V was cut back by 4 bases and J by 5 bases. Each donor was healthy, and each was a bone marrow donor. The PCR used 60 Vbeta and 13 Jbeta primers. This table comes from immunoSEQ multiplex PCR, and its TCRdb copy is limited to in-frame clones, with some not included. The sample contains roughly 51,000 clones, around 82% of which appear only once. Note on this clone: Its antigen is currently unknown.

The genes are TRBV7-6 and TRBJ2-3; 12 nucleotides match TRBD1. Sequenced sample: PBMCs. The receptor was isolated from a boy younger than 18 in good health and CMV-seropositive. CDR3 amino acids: CASSSSPGQGAGDTQYF. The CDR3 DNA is TGTGCCAGCAGCTCTTCGCCGGGACAGGGGGCTGGAGATACGCAGTATTTT.